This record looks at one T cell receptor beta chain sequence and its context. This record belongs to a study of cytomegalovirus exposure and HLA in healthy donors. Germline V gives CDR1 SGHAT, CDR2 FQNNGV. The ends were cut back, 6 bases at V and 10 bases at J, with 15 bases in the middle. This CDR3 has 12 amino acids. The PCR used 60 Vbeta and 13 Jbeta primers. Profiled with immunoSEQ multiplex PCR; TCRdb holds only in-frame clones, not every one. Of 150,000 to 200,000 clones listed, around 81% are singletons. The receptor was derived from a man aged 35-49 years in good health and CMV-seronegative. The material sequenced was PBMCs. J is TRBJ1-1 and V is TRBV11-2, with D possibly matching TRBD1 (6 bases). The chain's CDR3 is CASSPWGQAAFF. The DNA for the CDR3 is TGTGCCAGCAGTCCATGGGGGCAGGCAGCTTTCTTT.